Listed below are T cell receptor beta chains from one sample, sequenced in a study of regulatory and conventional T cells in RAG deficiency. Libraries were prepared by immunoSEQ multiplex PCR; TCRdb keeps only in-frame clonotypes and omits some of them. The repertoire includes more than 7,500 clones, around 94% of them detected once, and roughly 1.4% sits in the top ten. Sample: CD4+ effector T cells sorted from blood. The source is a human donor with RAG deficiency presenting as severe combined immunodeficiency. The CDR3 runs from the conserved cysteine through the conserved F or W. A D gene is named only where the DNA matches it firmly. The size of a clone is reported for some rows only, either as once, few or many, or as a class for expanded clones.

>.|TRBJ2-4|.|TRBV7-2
CASSSIPEGNIQYF
TGTGCCAGCAGCTCGATACCAGAAGGAAACATTCAGTACTTC
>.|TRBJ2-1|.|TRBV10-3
CAISESMYNEQFF
TGTGCCATCAGTGAGTCGATGTACAATGAGCAGTTCTTC
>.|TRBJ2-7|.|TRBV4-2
CASSQGSPGYEQYF
TGTGCCAGCAGCCAAGGGTCTCCGGGCTACGAGCAGTACTTC
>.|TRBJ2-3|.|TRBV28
CASSFVTRDSSDTQYF
TGTGCCAGCAGTTTTGTGACGCGGGATAGTTCCGATACGCAGTATTTT
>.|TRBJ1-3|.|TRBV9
CASSADPLGSFGNTIYF
TGTGCCAGCAGCGCCGATCCCCTTGGGAGTTTCGGAAACACCATATATTTT
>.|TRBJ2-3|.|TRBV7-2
CASSLAVRQTDTQYF
TGTGCCAGCAGCTTAGCGGTTCGTCAGACAGATACGCAGTATTTT
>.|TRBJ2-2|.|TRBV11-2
CASSLEGNTGELFF
TGTGCCAGCAGCTTAGAAGGGAACACCGGGGAGCTGTTTTTT
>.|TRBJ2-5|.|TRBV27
CASSRVRRETQYF
TGTGCCAGCAGTAGGGTCAGGCGGGAGACCCAGTACTTC
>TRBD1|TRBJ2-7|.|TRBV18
CASSARTGVDSYEQYF
TGTGCCAGCTCAGCTCGGACAGGGGTCGACTCCTACGAGCAGTACTTC
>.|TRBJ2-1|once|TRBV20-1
CSARENLLAFF
TGCAGTGCTAGAGAAAACCTCTTGGCGTTCTTC
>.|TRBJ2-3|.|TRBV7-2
CASSLAGSTDTQYF
TGTGCCAGCAGCTTAGCGGGCAGCACAGATACGCAGTATTTT
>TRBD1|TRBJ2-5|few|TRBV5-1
CASSPGQGRRQETQYF
TGCGCCAGCAGCCCGGGACAGGGGCGCCGTCAAGAGACCCAGTACTTC
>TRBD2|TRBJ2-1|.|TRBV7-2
CASSRGGQGTFEQFF
TGTGCCAGCAGCCGGGGGGGGCAGGGCACATTTGAGCAGTTCTTC
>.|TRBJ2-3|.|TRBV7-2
CASSLDRDTDTQYF
TGTGCCAGCAGCTTAGACAGGGACACAGATACGCAGTATTTT
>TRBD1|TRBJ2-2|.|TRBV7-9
CASNRGANTGELFF
TGTGCCAGCAACAGGGGCGCCAACACCGGGGAGCTGTTTTTT
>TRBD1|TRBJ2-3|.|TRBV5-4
CASSSGQGLITDTQYF
TGTGCCAGCAGCTCAGGACAGGGTCTGATCACAGATACGCAGTATTTT
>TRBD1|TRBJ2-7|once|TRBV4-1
CASSQVSHRGYEQYF
TGCGCCAGCAGCCAAGTATCGCACAGGGGCTACGAGCAGTACTTC
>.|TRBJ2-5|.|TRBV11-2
CASSPWGRETQYF
TGTGCCAGCAGCCCCTGGGGGAGAGAGACCCAGTACTTC
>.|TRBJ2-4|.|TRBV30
CAWSVAGIGIQYF
TGTGCCTGGAGTGTAGCCGGGATCGGCATTCAGTACTTC
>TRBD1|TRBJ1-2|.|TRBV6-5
CASRRDSPSGYTF
TGTGCCAGCAGGCGGGACAGCCCAAGTGGCTACACCTTC
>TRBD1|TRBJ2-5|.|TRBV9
CASSSHRDRGRGAQETQYF
TGTGCCAGCAGCTCACACCGGGACAGGGGACGAGGGGCTCAAGAGACCCAGTACTTC
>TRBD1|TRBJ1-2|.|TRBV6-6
CASGQGPFYYGHTF
TGTGCCAGCGGACAGGGACCCTTTTACTATGGCCACACCTTC
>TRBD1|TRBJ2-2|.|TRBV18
CASSPRTGLNTGELFF
TGTGCCAGCTCACCTAGGACAGGGCTGAACACCGGGGAGCTGTTTTTT
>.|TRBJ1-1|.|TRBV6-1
CASSLQGLNTEAFF
TGTGCCAGCAGCCTACAGGGACTGAACACTGAAGCTTTCTTT
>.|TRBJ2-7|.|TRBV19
CASSLDGRFYEQYF
TGTGCCAGTAGTCTCGACGGCAGGTTCTACGAGCAGTACTTC
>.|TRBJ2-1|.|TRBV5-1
CASSLARGTYNEQFF
TGCGCCAGCAGCTTGGCGAGGGGGACCTACAATGAGCAGTTCTTC
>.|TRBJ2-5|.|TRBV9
CASSVGAGRAETQYF
TGTGCCAGCAGCGTAGGGGCAGGCCGGGCAGAGACCCAGTACTTC
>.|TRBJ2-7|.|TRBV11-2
CASSLGGLSTYEQYF
TGTGCCAGCAGCTTGGGGGGCCTCTCGACCTACGAGCAGTACTTC
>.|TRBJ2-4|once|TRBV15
CATSRDRGTKNIQYF
TGTGCCACCAGCAGAGACAGGGGAACCAAAAACATTCAGTACTTC